This T cell receptor (beta chain) was profiled in a study of OX40 agonist ivuxolimab in advanced cancers. Method: immunoSEQ multiplex PCR; TCRdb's copy keeps in-frame clones and lacks some. This sample has some 24,000 clones, with around 80% found just once. V lost 3 bases to trimming and J lost 5 bases, with 10 bases between them. Germline CDR1 reads SQVTM; CDR2 reads ANQGSEA. CDR3 length equals 12 residues. This receptor was taken from an adult with an advanced solid tumor such as melanoma, head and neck, liver or kidney cancer. The sequencing used CD4+ or CD8+ T cells sorted from blood, collected in a trial of the OX40 agonist ivuxolimab. This sequence joins TRBV29-1 and TRBJ1-1; possibly TRBD1 for D (5 bases). The CDR3: CSVERGVTEAFF. The CDR3 DNA is TGCAGCGTTGAGCGAGGGGTGACTGAAGCTTTCTTT.